What follows is one T cell receptor beta chain and its context. CDR3 length: 15 residues. The V gene's germline CDR1 is LNHNV and CDR2 YYDKDF (reference sequence). V shed 4 bases and J 3 bases; nucleotides not matched to a gene: 7. The data are from a study of T cell repertoires in cytomegalovirus infection. TCRdb reprocessed the reads with MiXCR, giving one entry per CDR3 protein. The sample carries approximately 500,000 distinct CDR3 sequences, more than 15% recorded once. Sequenced input: CD8+ T cells from PBMCs. The receptor was isolated from a human donor in good health (CMV status not recorded). Some clones in this sample may be carry-over from other donors' samples. The chain joins TRBV15 to TRBJ2-7, with 9 nucleotides matching TRBD1. The chain's CDR3 is CATSIRQGVVYEQYF. CDR3 bases: TGTGCCACCAGCATTCGACAGGGGGTAGTCTACGAGCAGTACTTC.